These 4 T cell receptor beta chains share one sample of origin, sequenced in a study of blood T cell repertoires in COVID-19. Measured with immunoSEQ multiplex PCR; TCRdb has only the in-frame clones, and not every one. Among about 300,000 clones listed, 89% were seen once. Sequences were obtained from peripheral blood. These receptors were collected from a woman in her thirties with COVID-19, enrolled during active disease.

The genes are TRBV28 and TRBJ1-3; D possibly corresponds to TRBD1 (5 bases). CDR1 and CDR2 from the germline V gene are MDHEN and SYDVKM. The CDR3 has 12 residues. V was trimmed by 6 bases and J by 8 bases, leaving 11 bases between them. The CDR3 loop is CASSIPGDTIYF. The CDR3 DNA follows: TGTGCCAGCAGCATACCGGGGGACACCATATATTTT.

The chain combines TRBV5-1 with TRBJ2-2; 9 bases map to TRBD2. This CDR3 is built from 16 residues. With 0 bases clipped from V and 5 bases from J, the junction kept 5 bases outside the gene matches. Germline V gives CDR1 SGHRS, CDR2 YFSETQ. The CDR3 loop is CASSLEALAGTGELFF. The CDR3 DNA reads TGCGCCAGCAGCTTGGAGGCTCTAGCGGGGACCGGGGAGCTGTTTTTT.

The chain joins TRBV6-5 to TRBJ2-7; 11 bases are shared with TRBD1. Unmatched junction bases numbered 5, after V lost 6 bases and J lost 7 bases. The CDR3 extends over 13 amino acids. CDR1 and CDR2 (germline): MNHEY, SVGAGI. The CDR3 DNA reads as TGTGCCAGCAGAGGACAGGGGGCAGGGGAGCAGTACGTC. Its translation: CASRGQGAGEQYV.

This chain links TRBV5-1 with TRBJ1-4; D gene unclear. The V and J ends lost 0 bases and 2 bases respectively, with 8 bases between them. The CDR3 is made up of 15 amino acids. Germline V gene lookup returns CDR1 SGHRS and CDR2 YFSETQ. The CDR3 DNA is TGCGCCAGCAGCTTGGTCCCTCTGACTAATGAAAAACTGTTTTTT. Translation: CASSLVPLTNEKLFF. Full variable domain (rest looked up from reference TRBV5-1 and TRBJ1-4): KAGVTQTPRYLIKTRGQQVTLSCSPISGHRSVSWYQQTPGQGLQFLFEYFSETQRNKGNFPGRFSGRQFSNSRSEMNVSTLELGDSALYLCASSLVPLTNEKLFFGSGTQLSVL.